This T cell receptor beta chain was recovered during a study of blood T cell repertoires in COVID-19. This table comes from immunoSEQ multiplex PCR, and its TCRdb copy is limited to in-frame clones, with some not included. Among 280,000 or so clones listed, around 88% were seen once. Germline CDR1 MDHEN, CDR2 SYDVKM. Trimming left V 2 bases short and J 6 bases short, with 7 bases between. The CDR3 sequence is 12 residues long. This clone came up a few times. This CDR3 is also generated by other DNA sequences in the sample. This receptor was obtained from a woman aged 30 to 39 who had recovered from COVID-19. Sequences were obtained from peripheral blood. The chain joins TRBV28 to TRBJ1-2; a possible D gene is TRBD1 (5 bases). CDR3 amino acids: CASSLAGNGYTF. Written as DNA, the CDR3 is TGTGCCAGCAGTTTAGCAGGGAATGGCTACACCTTC.